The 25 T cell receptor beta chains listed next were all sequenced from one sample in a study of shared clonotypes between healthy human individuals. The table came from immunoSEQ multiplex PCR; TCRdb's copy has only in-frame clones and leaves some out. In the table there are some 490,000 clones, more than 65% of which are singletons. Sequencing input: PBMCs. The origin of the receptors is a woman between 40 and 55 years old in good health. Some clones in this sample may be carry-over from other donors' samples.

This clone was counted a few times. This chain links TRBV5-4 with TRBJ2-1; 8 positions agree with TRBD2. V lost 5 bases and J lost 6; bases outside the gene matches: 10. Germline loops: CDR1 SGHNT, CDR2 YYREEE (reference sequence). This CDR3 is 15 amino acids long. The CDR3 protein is CASSYRREVPNEQFF. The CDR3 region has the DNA TGTGCCAGCAGTTACAGGCGGGAGGTTCCCAATGAGCAGTTCTTC.

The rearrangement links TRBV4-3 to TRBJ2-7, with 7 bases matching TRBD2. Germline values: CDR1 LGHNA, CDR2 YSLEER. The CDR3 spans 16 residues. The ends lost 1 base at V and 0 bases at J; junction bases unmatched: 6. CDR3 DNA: TGCGCCAGCAGCCAAGCCTCGGGAGGCGGCTCCTACGAGCAGTACTTC. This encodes CASSQASGGGSYEQYF.

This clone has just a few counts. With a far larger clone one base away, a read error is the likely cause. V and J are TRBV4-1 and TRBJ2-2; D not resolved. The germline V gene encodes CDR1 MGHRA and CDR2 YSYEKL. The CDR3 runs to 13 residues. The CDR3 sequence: CASSQSNTVELFF. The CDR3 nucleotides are TGCGCCAGCAGCCAGAGTAACACCGTGGAGCTGTTTTTT.

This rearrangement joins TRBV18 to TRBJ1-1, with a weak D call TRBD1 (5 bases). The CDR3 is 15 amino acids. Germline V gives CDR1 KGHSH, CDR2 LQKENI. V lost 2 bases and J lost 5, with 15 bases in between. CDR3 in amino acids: CASSPDGGYLTEAFF. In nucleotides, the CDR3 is TGTGCCAGCTCACCAGATGGGGGGTACCTGACTGAAGCTTTCTTT.

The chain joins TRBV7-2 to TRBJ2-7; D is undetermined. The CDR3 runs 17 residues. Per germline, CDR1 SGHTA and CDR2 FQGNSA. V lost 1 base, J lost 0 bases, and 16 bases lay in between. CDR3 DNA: TGTGCCAGCAGCTTAGGGGTATTGGGCCGAAGCTCCTACGAGCAGTACTTC. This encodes CASSLGVLGRSSYEQYF.

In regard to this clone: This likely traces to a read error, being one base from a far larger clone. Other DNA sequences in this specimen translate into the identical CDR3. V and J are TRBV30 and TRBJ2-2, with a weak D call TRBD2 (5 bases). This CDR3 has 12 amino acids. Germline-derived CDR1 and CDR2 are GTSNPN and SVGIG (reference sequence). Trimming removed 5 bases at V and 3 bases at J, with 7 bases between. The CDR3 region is CAWSRDTGELFF. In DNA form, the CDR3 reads TGTGCCTGGTCGCGGGACACCGGGGAGCTGTTTTTT. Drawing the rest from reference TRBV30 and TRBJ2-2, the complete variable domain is SQTIHQWPATLVQPVGSPLSLECTVEGTSNPNLYWYRQAAGRGLQLLFYSVGIGQISSEVPQNLSASRPQDRQFILSSKKLLLSDSGFYLCAWSRDTGELFFGEGSRLTVL.

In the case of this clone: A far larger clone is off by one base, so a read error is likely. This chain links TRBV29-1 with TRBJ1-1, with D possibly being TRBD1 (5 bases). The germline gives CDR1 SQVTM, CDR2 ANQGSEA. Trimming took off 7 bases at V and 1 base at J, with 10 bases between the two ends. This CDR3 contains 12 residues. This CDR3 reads CSAGDRNTEAFF. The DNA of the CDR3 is TGCAGCGCGGGGGACCGGAACACTGAAGCTTTCTTT.

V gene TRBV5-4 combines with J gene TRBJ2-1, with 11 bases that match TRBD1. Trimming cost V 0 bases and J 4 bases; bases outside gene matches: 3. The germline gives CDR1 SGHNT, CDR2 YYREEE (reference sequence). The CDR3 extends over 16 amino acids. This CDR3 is CASSLVGTGGYNEQFF. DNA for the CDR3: TGTGCCAGCAGCTTGGTGGGGACAGGGGGGTACAATGAGCAGTTCTTC.

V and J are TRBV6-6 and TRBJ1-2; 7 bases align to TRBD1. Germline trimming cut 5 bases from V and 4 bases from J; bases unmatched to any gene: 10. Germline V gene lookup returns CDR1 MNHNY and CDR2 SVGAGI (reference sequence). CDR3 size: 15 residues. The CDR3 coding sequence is TGTGCCAGCAGTGCCTTGGACAGGCTCACCTATGGCTACACCTTC. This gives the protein CASSALDRLTYGYTF.

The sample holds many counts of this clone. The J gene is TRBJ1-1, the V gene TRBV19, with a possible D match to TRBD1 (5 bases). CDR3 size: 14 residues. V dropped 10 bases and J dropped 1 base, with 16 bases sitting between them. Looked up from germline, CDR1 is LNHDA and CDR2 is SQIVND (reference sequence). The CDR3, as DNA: TGTGCCACCACGTCAGGGCAACAGAACACTGAAGCTTTCTTT. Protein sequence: CATTSGQQNTEAFF.

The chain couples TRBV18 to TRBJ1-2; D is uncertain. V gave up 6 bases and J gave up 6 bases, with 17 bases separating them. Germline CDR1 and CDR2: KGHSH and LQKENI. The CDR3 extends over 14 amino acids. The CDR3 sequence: CASSYSAFTDGYTF. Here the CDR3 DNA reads TGTGCCAGCTCTTACAGCGCCTTCACGGATGGCTACACCTTC. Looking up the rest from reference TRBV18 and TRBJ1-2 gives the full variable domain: NAGVMQNPRHLVRRRGQEARLRCSPMKGHSHVYWYRQLPEEGLKFMVYLQKENIIDESGMPKERFSAEFPKEGPSILRIQQVVRGDSAAYFCASSYSAFTDGYTFGSGTRLTVV.

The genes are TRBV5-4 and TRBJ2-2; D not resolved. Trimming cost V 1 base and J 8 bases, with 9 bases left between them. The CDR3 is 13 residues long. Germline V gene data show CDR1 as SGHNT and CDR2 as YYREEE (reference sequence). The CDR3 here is CASSLMSLGELFF. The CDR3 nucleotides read TGTGCCAGCAGCTTGATGAGCTTAGGGGAGCTGTTTTTT.

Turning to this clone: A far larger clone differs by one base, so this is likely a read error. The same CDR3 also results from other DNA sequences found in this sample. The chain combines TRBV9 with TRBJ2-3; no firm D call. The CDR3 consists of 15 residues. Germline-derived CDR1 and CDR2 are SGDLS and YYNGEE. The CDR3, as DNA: TGTGCTAGCAGCCTACTACTGGCGGGCACAGATACGCAGTATTTT. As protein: CASSLLLAGTDTQYF.

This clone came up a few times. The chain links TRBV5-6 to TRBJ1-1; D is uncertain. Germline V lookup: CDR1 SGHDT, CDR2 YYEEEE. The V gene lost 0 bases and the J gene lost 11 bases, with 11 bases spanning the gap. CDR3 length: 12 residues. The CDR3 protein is CASSLGVFGAFF. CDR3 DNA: TGTGCCAGCAGCTTGGGGGTGTTCGGGGCTTTCTTT.

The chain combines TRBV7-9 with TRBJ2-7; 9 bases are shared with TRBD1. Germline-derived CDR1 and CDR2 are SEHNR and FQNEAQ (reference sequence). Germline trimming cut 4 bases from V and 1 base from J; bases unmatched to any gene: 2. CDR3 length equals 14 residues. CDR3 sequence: CASSSGTGSYEQYF. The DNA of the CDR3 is TGTGCCAGCAGCTCCGGGACAGGGTCCTACGAGCAGTACTTC.

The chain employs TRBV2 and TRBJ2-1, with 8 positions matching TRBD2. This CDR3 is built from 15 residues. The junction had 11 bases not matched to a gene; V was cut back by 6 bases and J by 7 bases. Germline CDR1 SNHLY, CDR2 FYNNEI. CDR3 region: CASRLTSGRGNEQFF. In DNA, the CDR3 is TGTGCCAGCAGACTTACTAGCGGCCGAGGGAATGAGCAGTTCTTC.

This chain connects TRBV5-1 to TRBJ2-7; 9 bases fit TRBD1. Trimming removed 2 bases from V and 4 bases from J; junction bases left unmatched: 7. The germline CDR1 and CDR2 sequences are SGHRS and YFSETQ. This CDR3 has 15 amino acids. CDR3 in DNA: TGCGCCAGCAGCTTCGTGGACAGGGGTCATTACGAGCAGTACTTC. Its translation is CASSFVDRGHYEQYF.

The CDR3 spells CASSYGSGSQTYNEQFF. As DNA, the CDR3 is TGTGCCAGCAGCTATGGTAGCGGGAGTCAGACCTACAATGAGCAGTTCTTC. The rearrangement uses TRBV11-3 and TRBJ2-1, with TRBD2 identical over 9 bases. J gave up 2 bases and V 4 bases, and 9 bases lay outside the gene matches. In germline, CDR1 is SGHNT, CDR2 YENEEA. The CDR3 has 17 residues.

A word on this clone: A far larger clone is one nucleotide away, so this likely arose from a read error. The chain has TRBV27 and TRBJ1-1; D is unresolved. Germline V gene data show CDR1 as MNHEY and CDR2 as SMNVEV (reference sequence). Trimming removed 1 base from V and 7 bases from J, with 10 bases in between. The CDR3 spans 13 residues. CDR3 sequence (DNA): TGTGCCAGCAGTTTATGGGGATCCAGTGAAGCTTTCTTT. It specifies CASSLWGSSEAFF.

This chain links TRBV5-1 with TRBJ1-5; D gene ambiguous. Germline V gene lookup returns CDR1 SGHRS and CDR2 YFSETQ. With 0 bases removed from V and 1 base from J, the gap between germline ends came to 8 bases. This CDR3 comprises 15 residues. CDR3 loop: CASSLGGGSNQPQHF. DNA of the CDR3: TGCGCCAGCAGCTTGGGGGGAGGAAGCAATCAGCCCCAGCATTTT.

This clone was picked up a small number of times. CDR3 coding DNA: TGTGCCAGCAGTCTTGGGCTAGCGAGACCCTACGAGCAGTACTTC. It is translated as CASSLGLARPYEQYF. The chain has TRBV2 and TRBJ2-7, with D possibly TRBD2 on 6 matching bases. The CDR3 totals 15 residues. Germline lookup yields CDR1 SNHLY and CDR2 FYNNEI. Trimming left V 5 bases short and J 2 bases short, with 16 bases between.

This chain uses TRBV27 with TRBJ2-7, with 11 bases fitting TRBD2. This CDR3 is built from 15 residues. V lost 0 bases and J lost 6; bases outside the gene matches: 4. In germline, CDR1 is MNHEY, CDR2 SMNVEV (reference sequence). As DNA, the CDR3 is TGTGCCAGCAGTTTATCCGGACTAGCGGGCTCCGAGCAGTACTTC. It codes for CASSLSGLAGSEQYF.

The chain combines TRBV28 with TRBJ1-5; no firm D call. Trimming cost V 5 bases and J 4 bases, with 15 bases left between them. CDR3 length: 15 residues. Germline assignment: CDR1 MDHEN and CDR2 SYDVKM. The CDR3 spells CASSPRRGANQPQHF. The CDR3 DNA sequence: TGTGCCAGCAGTCCCCGGAGAGGAGCTAATCAGCCCCAGCATTTT.

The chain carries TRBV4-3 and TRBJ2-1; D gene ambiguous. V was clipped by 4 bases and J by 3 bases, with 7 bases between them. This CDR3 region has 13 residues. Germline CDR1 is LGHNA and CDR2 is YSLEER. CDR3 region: CASSPGRYNEQFF. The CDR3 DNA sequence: TGCGCCAGCAGCCCCGGCCGCTACAATGAGCAGTTCTTC.

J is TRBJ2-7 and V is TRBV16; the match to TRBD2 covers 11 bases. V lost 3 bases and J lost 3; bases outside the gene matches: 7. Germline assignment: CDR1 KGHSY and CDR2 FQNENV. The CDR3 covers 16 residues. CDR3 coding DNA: TGTGCCAGCAGCCAGGAGACCGGGACTAGCGGCTACGAGCAGTACTTC. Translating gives CASSQETGTSGYEQYF.